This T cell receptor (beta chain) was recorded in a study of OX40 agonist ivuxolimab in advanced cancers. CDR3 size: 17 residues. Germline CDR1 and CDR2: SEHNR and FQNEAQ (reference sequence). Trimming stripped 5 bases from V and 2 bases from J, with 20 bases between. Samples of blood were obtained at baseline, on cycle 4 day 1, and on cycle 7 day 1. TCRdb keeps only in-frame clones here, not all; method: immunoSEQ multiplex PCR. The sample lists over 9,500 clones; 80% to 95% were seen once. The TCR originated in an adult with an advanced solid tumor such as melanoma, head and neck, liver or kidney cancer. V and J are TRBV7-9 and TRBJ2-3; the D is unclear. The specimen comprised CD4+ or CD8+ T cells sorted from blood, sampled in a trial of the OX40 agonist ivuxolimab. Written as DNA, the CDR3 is TGTGCCAGCAGCCCCCCCCACTCTTTGCGGAACACAGATACGCAGTATTTT. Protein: CASSPPHSLRNTDTQYF.